This T cell receptor beta chain came from a study of CXCR3-negative and CXCR3-positive naive CD8 T cells. Overall study context: Overall TRB read output was about 135 million, and each library contained about 1.5 +/- 0.3 million reads.

Overall study findings and caveats: Naive cells with CXCR3 showed TRB CDR3s that were more hydrophobic than those in CXCR3-negative naive cells. CD5 surface expression was similar among naive subsets, and TCR strength was estimated by inference from TRB CDR3 properties. Memory CD8+ cells had much lower diversity, and both naive subsets had comparably high diversity. CXCR3-negative and CXCR3-positive naive cells shared comparable TRBV-TRBJ usage, but memory cells did not.

Germline CDR1 is ENHRY and CDR2 is SYGVKD. This CDR3 spans 13 amino acids. Regarding this clonotype: Its antigen is still unknown.

The authors made the TRB cDNA libraries by 5' RACE using UMI labels. TCRdb reprocessed the 5' RACE reads; each CDR3 protein has one entry and no DNA is given. The table lists some 110,000 distinct CDR3 sequences. This clonotype was obtained from a human donor in good health. Some clones in this sample may be carry-over from other donors' samples. The sample comprised naive CXCR3+ CD8+ T cells from blood. The subset was: CD45RO-CCR7+CD27+CD95- naive CD8+ T cells expressing CXCR3 (TNR3+). The rearrangement uses TRBV10-3 and TRBJ2-1. This CDR3 reads CAITQDTYNEQFF.